Below, 2 T cell receptor beta chains from the same sample are listed, as sequenced in a study of pediatric ulcerative colitis. Measured with immunoSEQ multiplex PCR; TCRdb has only the in-frame clones, and not every one. The sample lists 57,000 or so clones; 80% to 90% were seen once. Material: blood. Source of these receptors: a boy aged 5 to 17 who was a control in a study of pediatric ulcerative colitis.

The V call is TRBV25-1, the J call TRBJ2-1; 9 nucleotides align to TRBD2. There are 15 residues in the CDR3. J was trimmed by 7 bases and V by 4 bases; bases with no gene match: 8. Germline lookup yields CDR1 MGHDK and CDR2 SYGVNS. Here the CDR3 reads CASSATAGGTNEQFF. DNA for the CDR3: TGTGCCAGCAGTGCCACAGCGGGAGGAACGAATGAGCAGTTCTTC.

The chain combines TRBV14 with TRBJ2-1, with 7 bases aligning to TRBD2. This CDR3 has 12 residues. The germline V gene encodes CDR1 SGHDN and CDR2 FVKESK. Trimming took 4 bases from V and 10 from J; bases not matched to a gene: 4. CDR3 in amino acids: CASSRGLGEQFF. The CDR3 region has the DNA TGTGCCAGCAGCCGCGGACTAGGCGAGCAGTTCTTC.